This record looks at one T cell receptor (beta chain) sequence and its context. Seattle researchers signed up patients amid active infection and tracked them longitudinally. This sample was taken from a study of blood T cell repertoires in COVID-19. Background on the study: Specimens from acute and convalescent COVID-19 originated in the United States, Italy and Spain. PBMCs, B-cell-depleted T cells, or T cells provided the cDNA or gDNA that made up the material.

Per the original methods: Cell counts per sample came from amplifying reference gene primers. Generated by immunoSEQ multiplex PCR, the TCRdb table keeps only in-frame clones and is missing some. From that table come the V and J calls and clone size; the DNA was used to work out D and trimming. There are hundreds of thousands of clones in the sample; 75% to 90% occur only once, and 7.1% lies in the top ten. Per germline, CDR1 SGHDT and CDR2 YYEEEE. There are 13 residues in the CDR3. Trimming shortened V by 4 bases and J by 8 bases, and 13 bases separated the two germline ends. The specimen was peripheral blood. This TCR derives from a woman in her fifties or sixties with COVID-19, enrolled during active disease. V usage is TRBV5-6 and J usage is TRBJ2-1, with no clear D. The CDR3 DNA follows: TGTGCCAGCAGCCGTCGTCGAGTGCATGAGCAGTTCTTC. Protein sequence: CASSRRRVHEQFF.